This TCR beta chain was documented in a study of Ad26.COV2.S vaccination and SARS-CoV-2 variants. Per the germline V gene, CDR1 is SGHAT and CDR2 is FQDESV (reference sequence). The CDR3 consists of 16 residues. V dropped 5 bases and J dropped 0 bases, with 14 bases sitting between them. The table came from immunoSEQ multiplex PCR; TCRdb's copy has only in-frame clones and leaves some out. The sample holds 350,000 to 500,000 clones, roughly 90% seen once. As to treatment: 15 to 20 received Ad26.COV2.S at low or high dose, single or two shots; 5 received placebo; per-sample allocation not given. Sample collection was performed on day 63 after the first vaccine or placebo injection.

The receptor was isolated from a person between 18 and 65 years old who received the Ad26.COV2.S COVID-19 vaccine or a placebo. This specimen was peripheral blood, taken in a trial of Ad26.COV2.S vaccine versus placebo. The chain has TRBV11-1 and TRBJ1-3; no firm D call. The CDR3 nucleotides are TGTGCCAGCAGCCCAAACCCGGGCGGCTCTGGAAACACCATATATTTT. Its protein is CASSPNPGGSGNTIYF.